These 21 T cell receptor beta chains were sequenced from one sample in a study of naive and memory T cell subsets. Overall study results and limits: Possibly reflecting memory cells re-expressing CD45RA, a few larger clonotypes occurred in naive repertoires, especially CD8.

The antigens for these receptors are not known. The beta constant-region primer was an equimolar mix of two oligonucleotides covering TRBC1 and TRBC2. Four rounds of PCR amplified the ligated cDNA using nested alpha and beta constant-region primers plus SP2. TCRdb ran MiXCR on the UMI-ligation and nested PCR reads and lists one entry per CDR3 protein. The table includes roughly 150,000 distinct CDR3 sequences, roughly 23% detected once. Input material: naive CD4+ T cells from blood. These TCRs come from a human donor in good health.

Only a few counts were recorded for this clonotype. V and J are TRBV27 and TRBJ2-3; 9 bases map to TRBD2. This CDR3 has 15 amino acids. The V gene end was trimmed by 4 bases and the J gene end by 7 bases; junction bases not matched to a gene: 9. CDR1 MNHEY and CDR2 SMNVEV come from the germline V gene (reference sequence). The CDR3 sequence is CASSSPGTSSYTQYF. CDR3 coding DNA: TGTGCCAGCAGTTCCCCCGGGACTAGCTCCTATACGCAGTATTTT.

This rearrangement joins TRBV29-1 to TRBJ2-1; 10 positions match TRBD1. The V gene end was trimmed by 3 bases and the J gene end by 4 bases; junction bases not matched to a gene: 0. The CDR3 totals 13 residues. The germline CDR1 and CDR2 sequences are SQVTM and ANQGSEA. CDR3 sequence: CSVEGQGYNEQFF. The CDR3 DNA follows: TGCAGCGTTGAGGGACAGGGGTACAATGAGCAGTTCTTC.

The chain's CDR3 is CASINRGSTDTQYF. The DNA for the CDR3 is TGTGCCAGCATAAACAGGGGGAGCACAGATACGCAGTATTTT. The rearrangement links TRBV28 to TRBJ2-3; 8 nucleotides align to TRBD1. Germline lookup yields CDR1 MDHEN and CDR2 SYDVKM. The ends lost 7 bases at V and 0 bases at J; junction bases unmatched: 3. The CDR3 is made up of 14 amino acids.

This clonotype appeared a few times. The rearrangement uses TRBV5-6 and TRBJ2-1, with 8 bases that match TRBD1. The CDR3 covers 13 residues. V was pared by 1 base and J by 9 bases, with 3 bases of the junction left unmatched. Germline-derived CDR1 and CDR2 are SGHDT and YYEEEE. This CDR3 reads CASSLLDRVEQFF. As DNA, the CDR3 is TGTGCCAGCAGCTTGTTGGACAGGGTTGAGCAGTTCTTC. Full variable domain (outside the CDR3, taken from reference TRBV5-6 and TRBJ2-1): DAGVTQSPTHLIKTRGQQVTLRCSPKSGHDTVSWYQQALGQGPQFIFQYYEEEERQRGNFPDRFSGHQFPNYSSELNVNALLLGDSALYLCASSLLDRVEQFFGPGTRLTVL.

V gene TRBV6-2 or TRBV6-3 combines with J gene TRBJ2-7, with unresolved D. The CDR3 runs to 11 residues. The ends were cut back, 6 bases at V and 6 bases at J, with 9 bases in the middle. Germline values: CDR1 MNHEY, CDR2 SVGEGT. This chain's CDR3 is CASSHMVEQYF. The CDR3, as DNA: TGTGCCAGCAGCCACATGGTCGAGCAGTACTTC.

The table lists this clonotype with many counts. The chain uses TRBV25-1 and TRBJ2-2; D unclear. Germline V gene data show CDR1 as MGHDK and CDR2 as SYGVNS. V lost 3 bases, J lost 0 bases, and 11 bases lay in between. The CDR3 is 16 residues long. CDR3 protein: CASSDPSPPNTGELFF. In DNA, the CDR3 is TGTGCCAGCAGTGATCCCAGTCCCCCGAACACCGGGGAGCTGTTTTTT.

The chain is built from TRBV2 and TRBJ1-4; D remains ambiguous. Germline CDR1 reads SNHLY; CDR2 reads FYNNEI. CDR3 length equals 16 residues. V was shortened by 2 bases and J by 0 bases, with 10 bases between the two germline ends. CDR3 nucleotide sequence: TGTGCCAGCAGTGAATTTACACGAACAACTAATGAAAAACTGTTTTTT. Translated: CASSEFTRTTNEKLFF.

The chain links TRBV5-1 to TRBJ2-7; D is perhaps TRBD2 (5 bases). The CDR3 runs to 14 residues. V was shortened by 4 bases and J by 0 bases, with 11 bases between the two germline ends. CDR1 is SGHRS, CDR2 YFSETQ, per germline. CDR3 bases: TGCGCCAGCAGCGTGGACTTTCCCTCCTACGAGCAGTACTTC. Translation gives CASSVDFPSYEQYF.

The chain recombines TRBV20-1 with TRBJ2-7; D not resolved. The germline V gene encodes CDR1 DFQATT and CDR2 SNEGSKA (reference sequence). V shed 3 bases and J shed 6 bases, with 15 bases lying between them. The CDR3 covers 13 residues. The chain's CDR3 is CSASLERWFEQYF. The CDR3 DNA sequence: TGCAGTGCTAGTTTGGAGAGGTGGTTCGAGCAGTACTTC.

This clonotype showed up many times. The chain is built from TRBV6-5 and TRBJ2-7, with TRBD2 as a possible D gene (6 bases). Germline-derived CDR1 and CDR2 are MNHEY and SVGAGI. The CDR3 loop spans 13 amino acids. Trimming pared 2 bases from V and 7 bases from J, leaving 12 bases between. The CDR3 region has the DNA TGTGCCAGCAGTTACGTACCGGCGGGGGAGCAGTACTTC. Translation: CASSYVPAGEQYF.

This clonotype was picked up many times. The rearrangement joins TRBV7-9 to TRBJ2-5; 7 bases are shared with TRBD1. Unmatched junction bases numbered 7, after V lost 5 bases and J lost 1 base. The CDR3 is made up of 15 amino acids. The germline CDR1 and CDR2 sequences are SEHNR and FQNEAQ (reference sequence). CDR3 sequence reads: CASSSRGTVQETQYF. CDR3 DNA: TGTGCCAGCAGCAGTAGAGGGACAGTCCAAGAGACCCAGTACTTC.

This clonotype appeared a few times. The chain's CDR3 is CASSKGSWDRNTEAFF. The DNA for the CDR3 is TGTGCCAGCAGCAAAGGGAGTTGGGACAGGAACACTGAAGCTTTCTTT. This chain joins TRBV21-1 and TRBJ1-1. TRBV21-1 is termed a pseudogene. This CDR3 spans 16 amino acids.

The rearrangement uses TRBV6-6 and TRBJ2-2, with 16 nucleotides matching TRBD2. The CDR3 extends over 19 amino acids. Unmatched junction bases numbered 16, after V lost 6 bases and J lost 9 bases. Germline CDR1 reads MNHNY; CDR2 reads SVGAGI (reference sequence). CDR3 coding DNA: TGTGCCAGCAGCGGAATGGGACTAGCGGGAGGGCGAGGTAGCTGGGAGCTGTTTTTT. Translation gives CASSGMGLAGGRGSWELFF.

V and J are TRBV5-4 and TRBJ2-6; D unclear. V was shortened by 4 bases and J by 2 bases, with 7 bases between the two germline ends. CDR1 SGHNT and CDR2 YYREEE come from the germline V gene (reference sequence). The CDR3 consists of 14 residues. The CDR3 DNA is TGTGCCAGCAGCGCTCTTCCTGGGGCCAACGTCCTGACTTTC. Protein: CASSALPGANVLTF.

This rearrangement joins TRBV12-3 or TRBV12-4 to TRBJ2-7; D remains unclear. The V and J ends lost 4 bases and 4 bases respectively, with 14 bases between them. The CDR3 sequence is 14 residues long. The CDR3, as DNA: TGTGCCAGCAGTTCGACGATCAGACTTTACGAGCAGTACTTC. This codes for CASSSTIRLYEQYF.

V is TRBV4-3 and J is TRBJ2-1, with 12 bases matching TRBD2. This CDR3 has 17 amino acids. CDR1 is LGHNA and CDR2 is YSLEER in the germline V gene. Trimming removed 1 base from V and 7 bases from J; junction bases left unmatched: 8. The CDR3 loop reads CASSQVSSGRARNEQFF. The CDR3 DNA follows: TGCGCCAGCAGCCAAGTCTCTAGCGGGAGGGCCCGAAATGAGCAGTTCTTC.

The chain combines TRBV29-1 with TRBJ1-4; D unresolved. The CDR3 runs 12 residues. Germline CDR1 and CDR2: SQVTM and ANQGSEA. With 4 bases removed from V and 7 bases from J, the gap between germline ends came to 10 bases. CDR3 sequence (DNA): TGCAGCGTTGGGGTTTATGGTGAAAAACTGTTTTTT. Protein sequence: CSVGVYGEKLFF.

This clonotype was seen more than once but under ten times. This chain joins TRBV29-1 and TRBJ2-3; D is unclear. Trimming took off 3 bases at V and 3 bases at J, with 10 bases between the two ends. CDR1 and CDR2 (germline): SQVTM, ANQGSEA. The CDR3 runs 13 residues. The CDR3 region is CSVDQQSTDTQYF. The CDR3, as DNA: TGCAGCGTTGACCAGCAATCGACAGATACGCAGTATTTT.

This clonotype has a handful of counts. V is TRBV6-5 and J is TRBJ1-3; D gene ambiguous. CDR1 and CDR2 from the germline V gene are MNHEY and SVGAGI. The ends were cut back, 7 bases at V and 1 base at J, with 14 bases in the middle. The CDR3 has 15 amino acids. The CDR3 DNA sequence: TGTGCCAGCACCATATCCCTCAGGTCTGGAAACACCATATATTTT. The encoded protein is CASTISLRSGNTIYF.

A few counts support this clonotype. The rearrangement links TRBV7-3 to TRBJ2-7; 12 bases align to TRBD2. Germline trimming cut 2 bases from V and 3 bases from J; bases unmatched to any gene: 2. Germline lookup yields CDR1 SGHTA and CDR2 FQGTGA. The CDR3 has 15 amino acids. The CDR3 DNA reads TGTGCCAGCAGCTTATTGGGACTAGCGGGCTACGAGCAGTACTTC. Protein: CASSLLGLAGYEQYF. Full variable domain (missing parts from reference TRBV7-3 and TRBJ2-7): GAGVSQTPSNKVTEKGKYVELRCDPISGHTALYWYRQSLGQGPEFLIYFQGTGAADDSGLPNDRFFAVRPEGSVSTLKIQRTERGDSAVYLCASSLLGLAGYEQYFGPGTRLTVT.

This clonotype appeared many times. The V gene is TRBV20-1, the J gene TRBJ1-5; TRBD1 aligns across 9 bases. The length of the CDR3 is 16 residues. The germline V gene has CDR1 DFQATT and CDR2 SNEGSKA (reference sequence). V dropped 1 base and J dropped 4; count of bases not matched to a gene: 8. CDR3 residues: CSARVLGGTGNQPQHF. Written as DNA, the CDR3 is TGCAGTGCTAGAGTCCTAGGAGGGACAGGGAATCAGCCCCAGCATTTT.